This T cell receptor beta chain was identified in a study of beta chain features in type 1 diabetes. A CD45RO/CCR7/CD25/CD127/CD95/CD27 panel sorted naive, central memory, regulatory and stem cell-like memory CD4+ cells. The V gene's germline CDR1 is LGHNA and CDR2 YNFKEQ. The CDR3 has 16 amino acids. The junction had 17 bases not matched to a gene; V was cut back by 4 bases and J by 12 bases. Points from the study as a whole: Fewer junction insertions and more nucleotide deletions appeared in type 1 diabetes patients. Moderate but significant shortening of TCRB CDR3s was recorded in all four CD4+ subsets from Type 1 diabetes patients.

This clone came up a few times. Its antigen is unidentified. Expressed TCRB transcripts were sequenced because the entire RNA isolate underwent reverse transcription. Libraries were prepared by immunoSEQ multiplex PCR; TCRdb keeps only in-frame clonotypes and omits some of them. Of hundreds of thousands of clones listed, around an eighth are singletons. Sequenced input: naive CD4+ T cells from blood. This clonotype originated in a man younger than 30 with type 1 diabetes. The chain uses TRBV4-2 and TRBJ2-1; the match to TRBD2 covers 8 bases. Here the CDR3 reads CASSPRGDSGEGGQFF. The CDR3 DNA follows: TGTGCCAGCAGCCCTCGCGGGGATAGCGGGGAAGGGGGGCAGTTCTTC.